One sample yielded the 2 T cell receptor beta chains listed below, sequenced in a study of molecular identifiers for immune sequencing clone quantification. TCRdb processed the PCR reads anew with MiXCR; each CDR3 protein has one entry. The top ten clones hold approximately 0.8% of a sample with more than 300,000 distinct CDR3 sequences, about 22% of them seen once. Sequencing was done on a sample of naive CD8+ T cells from blood, with Jurkat cell RNA spiked in. The subset: FACS-sorted CD8+CD4-CCR7+CD45RA+ naive T cells. These receptors originate from a human donor in good health. Some libraries in this study had Jurkat cell RNA spiked in.

This clonotype was seen a few times. The rearrangement uses TRBV5-5 and TRBJ2-7; 8 bases match TRBD1. Germline assignment: CDR1 SGHKS and CDR2 YYEKEE (reference sequence). The CDR3 totals 14 residues. The J segment lost 2 bases and the V segment lost 5 bases, leaving 6 bases of the junction unmatched. In DNA form, the CDR3 reads TGTGCCAGCAGATATGGACAGGGTGCCTACGAGCAGTACTTC. It specifies CASRYGQGAYEQYF.

This clonotype occurred many times. V gene TRBV7-9 combines with J gene TRBJ2-2; perhaps TRBD1 as D (5 bases). V shed 8 bases and J shed 3 bases, with 16 bases lying between them. Per germline, CDR1 SEHNR and CDR2 FQNEAQ (reference sequence). This CDR3 comprises 15 residues. The CDR3 DNA reads as TGTGCCAGCTGGCCCTCGGACATTTACACCGGGGAGCTGTTTTTT. It codes for CASWPSDIYTGELFF.